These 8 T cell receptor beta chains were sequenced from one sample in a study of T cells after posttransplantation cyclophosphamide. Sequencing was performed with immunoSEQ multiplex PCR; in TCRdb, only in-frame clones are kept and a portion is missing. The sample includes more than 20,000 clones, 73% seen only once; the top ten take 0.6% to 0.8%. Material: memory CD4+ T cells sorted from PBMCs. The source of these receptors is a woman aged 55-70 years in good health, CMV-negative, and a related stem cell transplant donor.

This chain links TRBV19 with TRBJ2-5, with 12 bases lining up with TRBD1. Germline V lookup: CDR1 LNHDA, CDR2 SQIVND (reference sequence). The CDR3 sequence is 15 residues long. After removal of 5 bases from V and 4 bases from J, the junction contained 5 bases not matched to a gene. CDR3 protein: CASSHPGQGAETQYF. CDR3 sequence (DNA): TGTGCCAGTAGTCACCCGGGACAGGGGGCAGAGACCCAGTACTTC.

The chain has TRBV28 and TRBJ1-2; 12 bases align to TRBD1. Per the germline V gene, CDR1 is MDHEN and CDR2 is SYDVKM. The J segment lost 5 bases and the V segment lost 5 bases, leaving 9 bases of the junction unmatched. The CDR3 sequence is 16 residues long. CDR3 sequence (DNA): TGTGCCAGCAGTCAAGCCGGGACAGGGGGCCGTTATGGCTACACCTTC. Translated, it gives CASSQAGTGGRYGYTF.

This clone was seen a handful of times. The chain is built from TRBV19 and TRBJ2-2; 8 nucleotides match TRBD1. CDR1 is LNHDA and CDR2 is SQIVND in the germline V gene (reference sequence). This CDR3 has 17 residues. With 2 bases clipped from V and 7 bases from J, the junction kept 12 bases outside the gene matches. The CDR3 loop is CASSIREGRGRGGELFF. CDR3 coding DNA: TGTGCCAGTAGTATAAGAGAGGGCAGGGGGCGCGGCGGGGAGCTGTTTTTT.

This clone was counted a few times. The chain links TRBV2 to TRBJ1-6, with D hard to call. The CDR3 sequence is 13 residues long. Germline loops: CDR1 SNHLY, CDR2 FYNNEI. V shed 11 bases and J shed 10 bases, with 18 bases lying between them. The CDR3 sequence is CAEQRELGSPLHF. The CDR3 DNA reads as TGTGCCGAACAAAGGGAGTTAGGATCACCCCTCCACTTT.

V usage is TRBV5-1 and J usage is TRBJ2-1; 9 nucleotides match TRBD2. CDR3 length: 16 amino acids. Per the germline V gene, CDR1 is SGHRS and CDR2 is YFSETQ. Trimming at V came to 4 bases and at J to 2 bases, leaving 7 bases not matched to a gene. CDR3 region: CASSARLAEPYNEQFF. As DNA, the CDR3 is TGCGCCAGCAGCGCCAGACTAGCGGAGCCCTACAATGAGCAGTTCTTC.

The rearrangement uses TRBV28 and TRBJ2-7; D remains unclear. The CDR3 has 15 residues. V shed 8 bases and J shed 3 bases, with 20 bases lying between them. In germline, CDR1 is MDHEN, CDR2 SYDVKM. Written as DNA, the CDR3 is TGTGCCAGCCATTCTCCAGGTAGGAATTTCTACGAGCAGTACTTC. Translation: CASHSPGRNFYEQYF.

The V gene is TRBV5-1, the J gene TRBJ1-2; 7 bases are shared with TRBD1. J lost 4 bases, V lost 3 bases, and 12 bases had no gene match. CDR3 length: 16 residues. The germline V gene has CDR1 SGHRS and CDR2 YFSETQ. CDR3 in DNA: TGCGCCAGCAGCTACGGGACAGACGGGAAAGCCTATGGCTACACCTTC. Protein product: CASSYGTDGKAYGYTF.

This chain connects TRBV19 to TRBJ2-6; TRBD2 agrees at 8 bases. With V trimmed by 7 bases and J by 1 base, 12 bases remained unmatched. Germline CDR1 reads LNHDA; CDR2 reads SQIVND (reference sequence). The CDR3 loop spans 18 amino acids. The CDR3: CASTRRSGSRSGANVLTF. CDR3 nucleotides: TGTGCCAGTACCCGTAGAAGCGGGAGTCGGTCTGGGGCCAACGTCCTGACTTTC.